The next 26 T cell receptor beta chains were all read from a single sample in a study of blood T cell repertoires in COVID-19. Profiling relied on immunoSEQ multiplex PCR, and the TCRdb table lists in-frame clones only, not all of them. The repertoire holds about 130,000 clones, with about 72% as singletons. Sample: peripheral blood. These receptors were obtained from a woman in her 70s with acute or convalescent COVID-19.

This clone showed up just a few times. V is TRBV7-9 and J is TRBJ2-2; D gene unclear. The germline V gene encodes CDR1 SEHNR and CDR2 FQNEAQ (reference sequence). This CDR3 contains 11 residues. The V end was cut by 5 bases, the J end by 4 bases, with 2 bases between. This CDR3 is CASSRTGELFF. The CDR3 coding sequence is TGTGCCAGCAGCCGCACCGGGGAGCTGTTTTTT.

This clone has only a few counts. The CDR3 here is CASSVEWSTEAFF. Here the CDR3 DNA reads TGTGCCAGCAGCGTCGAATGGAGCACTGAAGCTTTCTTT. The V and J genes are TRBV9 and TRBJ1-1, with D unresolved. Germline assignment: CDR1 SGDLS and CDR2 YYNGEE. The CDR3 spans 13 residues. V gave up 2 bases and J gave up 4 bases, with 9 bases separating them.

The V gene is TRBV2, the J gene TRBJ2-1, with 8 bases that match TRBD1. CDR3 length equals 13 residues. V shed 4 bases, J shed 7 bases, and the junction held 3 bases outside the gene matches. Per the germline V gene, CDR1 is SNHLY and CDR2 is FYNNEI. The CDR3 nucleotides are TGTGCCAGCAGTGGACAGGGGTTGAATGAGCAGTTCTTC. The encoded protein is CASSGQGLNEQFF. Full variable domain (rest looked up from reference TRBV2 and TRBJ2-1): EPEVTQTPSHQVTQMGQEVILRCVPISNHLYFYWYRQILGQKVEFLVSFYNNEISEKSEIFDDQFSVERPDGSNFTLKIRSTKLEDSAMYFCASSGQGLNEQFFGPGTRLTVL.

The chain carries TRBV6-5 and TRBJ2-1; TRBD2 aligns across 7 bases. Trimming removed 0 bases from V and 15 bases from J; junction bases left unmatched: 5. In germline, CDR1 is MNHEY, CDR2 SVGAGI. This CDR3 is built from 12 residues. DNA for the CDR3: TGTGCCAGCAGTTACTCTGGCGGGAGAATGTTCTTC. Its protein is CASSYSGGRMFF.

This sequence joins TRBV19 and TRBJ1-4, with D possibly being TRBD1 (5 bases). V lost 8 bases, J lost 4 bases, and 14 bases lay in between. The CDR3 loop spans 14 amino acids. Germline V lookup: CDR1 LNHDA, CDR2 SQIVND (reference sequence). The CDR3 reads CASSATARNEKLFF. In DNA form, the CDR3 reads TGTGCCAGTTCCGCGACAGCACGTAATGAAAAACTGTTTTTT.

This clone has more than one count but fewer than ten. This chain uses TRBV7-8 with TRBJ1-1, with 9 bases that match TRBD1. This CDR3 is 17 amino acids long. V shed 0 bases and J 3 bases; nucleotides not matched to a gene: 8. The V gene's germline CDR1 is SGHVS and CDR2 FQNEAQ. CDR3 region: CASSLAVGQGGDTEAFF. In nucleotides, the CDR3 is TGTGCCAGCAGCTTAGCGGTGGGACAGGGAGGAGACACTGAAGCTTTCTTT.

This clone was recorded once. This chain links TRBV6-2 or TRBV6-3 with TRBJ2-2; 8 nucleotides agree with TRBD2. J was trimmed by 4 bases and V by 3 bases; bases with no gene match: 10. This CDR3 is 17 amino acids long. CDR1 and CDR2 (germline): MNHEY, SVGEGT. CDR3 loop: CASSYNRGGPVTGELFF. The CDR3, as DNA: TGTGCCAGCAGTTATAATCGCGGGGGGCCGGTCACCGGGGAGCTGTTTTTT.

J is TRBJ2-4 and V is TRBV19; no reliable D call. The V end lost 8 bases, the J end lost 6 bases, and 8 bases lay between the germline ends. Germline-derived CDR1 and CDR2 are LNHDA and SQIVND (reference sequence). This CDR3 is built from 11 residues. CDR3 protein: CASSFSNIQYF. CDR3 DNA: TGTGCCAGTTCTTTCTCAAACATTCAGTACTTC.

This chain uses TRBV7-9 with TRBJ2-7; D is ambiguous. CDR3 length equals 12 residues. V was trimmed by 5 bases and J by 5 bases, leaving 10 bases between them. Germline V gene lookup returns CDR1 SEHNR and CDR2 FQNEAQ (reference sequence). The CDR3 nucleotides are TGTGCCAGCAGCCCCCGCTCGGACGAGCAGTACTTC. Its translation is CASSPRSDEQYF. The full variable domain, in which reference TRBV7-9 and TRBJ2-7 provide the parts outside the CDR3, is DTGVSQNPRHKITKRGQNVTFRCDPISEHNRLYWYRQTLGQGPEFLTYFQNEAQLEKSRLLSDRFSAERPKGSFSTLEIQRTEQGDSAMYLCASSPRSDEQYFGPGTRLTVT.

J is TRBJ2-7 and V is TRBV19, with 7 bases identical to TRBD2. With 1 base clipped from V and 0 bases from J, the junction kept 3 bases outside the gene matches. CDR1 LNHDA and CDR2 SQIVND come from the germline V gene (reference sequence). The CDR3 is made up of 15 amino acids. The CDR3 here is CASSIGGGSSYEQYF. The DNA for the CDR3 is TGTGCCAGTAGTATAGGCGGCGGGAGCTCCTACGAGCAGTACTTC.

This clone occurred a few times. This chain connects TRBV7-8 to TRBJ2-5, with 16 bases lining up with TRBD2. Per the germline V gene, CDR1 is SGHVS and CDR2 is FQNEAQ. The CDR3 is 16 residues long. The V segment lost 5 bases and the J segment 6 bases; nucleotides outside the gene matches: 6. DNA of the CDR3: TGTGCCAGCAGCCCAGGGACTAGCGGGAGGGCGAAGACCCAGTACTTC. It codes for CASSPGTSGRAKTQYF. The full variable domain, in which reference TRBV7-8 and TRBJ2-5 provide the parts outside the CDR3, is GAGVSQSPRYKVAKRGQDVALRCDPISGHVSLFWYQQALGQGPEFLTYFQNEAQLDKSGLPSDRFFAERPEGSVSTLKIQRTQQEDSAVYLCASSPGTSGRAKTQYFGPGTRLLVL.

J is TRBJ2-5 and V is TRBV5-1, with 9 bases fitting TRBD1. The CDR3 is made up of 14 amino acids. Germline CDR1 is SGHRS and CDR2 is YFSETQ. Trimming removed 2 bases from V and 5 bases from J; junction bases left unmatched: 4. The CDR3 sequence: CASSLTGGQETQYF. The CDR3 nucleotides are TGCGCCAGCAGCTTAACAGGGGGCCAGGAGACCCAGTACTTC.

The V and J genes are TRBV25-1 and TRBJ2-2; 8 bases agree with TRBD1. After removal of 1 base from V and 6 bases from J, the junction contained 7 bases not matched to a gene. The CDR3 contains 16 residues. CDR1 is MGHDK and CDR2 is SYGVNS in the germline V gene. As DNA, the CDR3 is TGTGCCAGCAGTGAATCTCGACAGGGGCGGGCCGGGGAGCTGTTTTTT. Residues: CASSESRQGRAGELFF.

This rearrangement joins TRBV10-3 to TRBJ2-3, with D possibly TRBD1 on 6 matching bases. V lost 6 bases to trimming and J lost 0 bases, with 13 bases between them. CDR3 size: 15 residues. From germline, CDR1 is ENHRY and CDR2 SYGVKD. The CDR3 DNA reads TGTGCCATCAGGAACAGGGAAACTAGCACAGATACGCAGTATTTT. Translating gives CAIRNRETSTDTQYF.

The rearrangement links TRBV15 to TRBJ2-3, with D perhaps TRBD2 (5 bases). CDR1 and CDR2 from the germline V gene are LNHNV and YYDKDF (reference sequence). The ends were cut back, 5 bases at V and 2 bases at J, with 11 bases in the middle. The CDR3 totals 14 residues. CDR3 amino acids: CATSRRGPTDTQYF. The DNA of the CDR3 is TGTGCCACCAGCCGCCGCGGGCCCACAGATACGCAGTATTTT.

The CDR3: CASSSELSSTDTQYF. Written as DNA, the CDR3 is TGTGCCAGCAGCTCCGAGCTGTCAAGCACAGATACGCAGTATTTT. The chain combines TRBV5-4 with TRBJ2-3; D call uncertain. V lost 3 bases to trimming and J lost 0 bases, with 11 bases between them. CDR1 and CDR2 from the germline V gene are SGHNT and YYREEE (reference sequence). The CDR3 length is 15 residues.

J is TRBJ1-2 and V is TRBV6-5; 7 bases agree with TRBD1. Per germline, CDR1 MNHEY and CDR2 SVGAGI. The CDR3 covers 13 residues. Losses at the gene ends were 6 bases for V and 7 bases for J; bases not matched to a gene: 8. CDR3 in amino acids: CASSKTGAGGYTF. In DNA, the CDR3 is TGTGCCAGCAGCAAAACAGGGGCGGGTGGCTACACCTTC.

This clone showed up just once. The rearrangement uses TRBV2 and TRBJ1-5; D is uncertain. The CDR3 has 15 residues. Germline V lookup: CDR1 SNHLY, CDR2 FYNNEI. V dropped 2 bases and J dropped 2 bases, with 10 bases sitting between them. The CDR3 nucleotides are TGTGCCAGCAGTGAACGGAGGCAGGGCAATCAGCCCCAGCATTTT. Translation: CASSERRQGNQPQHF.

This clone was found once. The V and J genes are TRBV18 and TRBJ2-7; 7 nucleotides agree with TRBD1. V trimming: 3 bases; J trimming: 3 bases; junction bases outside the gene matches: 8. The germline CDR1 and CDR2 sequences are KGHSH and LQKENI. The CDR3 has 15 amino acids. The CDR3 loop is CASSPPDRASYEQYF. In DNA, the CDR3 is TGTGCCAGCTCACCCCCTGACAGGGCGAGCTACGAGCAGTACTTC.

The chain carries TRBV6-6 and TRBJ2-5; maybe TRBD2 (5 bases). Germline CDR1 reads MNHNY; CDR2 reads SVGAGI (reference sequence). This CDR3 contains 14 residues. V shed 9 bases and J shed 2 bases, with 16 bases lying between them. The CDR3 coding sequence is TGTGCCAGTCGCCGGGATCCATCGCAAGAGACCCAGTACTTC. Amino acid sequence: CASRRDPSQETQYF.

The genes are TRBV11-2 and TRBJ1-1, with a possible D match to TRBD1 (6 bases). Between the trimmed V and J ends, which lost 1 base and 4 bases, there was a span of 10 bases. This CDR3 is built from 14 residues. Germline CDR1 SGHAT, CDR2 FQNNGV. The CDR3 nucleotides read TGTGCCAGCAGCTTAGGGGGGCGCGGCACTGAAGCTTTCTTT. It specifies CASSLGGRGTEAFF.

For the CDR3, the DNA is TGTGCCATCAGTGACCCCGGACAGGCCACACTCGGGTTGGAGCGGGCAGATACGCAGTATTTT. This translates into CAISDPGQATLGLERADTQYF. The genes are TRBV10-3 and TRBJ2-3; D is possibly TRBD1 (7 bases). Trimming stripped 3 bases from V and 4 bases from J, with 32 bases between. The CDR3 is 21 residues long. Germline-derived CDR1 and CDR2 are ENHRY and SYGVKD.

The V and J genes are TRBV4-1 and TRBJ2-5; 10 bases are a match to TRBD2. J gave up 4 bases and V 1 base, and 0 bases lay outside the gene matches. The CDR3 runs 14 residues. Germline CDR1 is MGHRA and CDR2 is YSYEKL. CDR3 in DNA: TGCGCCAGCAGCCAAGGGACTAGCGGAGAGACCCAGTACTTC. This encodes CASSQGTSGETQYF.

This clone was counted once. Written as DNA, the CDR3 is TGTGCCAGCTCAAGGTCGGCGGGTAACACAGATACGCAGTATTTT. Protein sequence: CASSRSAGNTDTQYF. The gene calls are TRBV18 and TRBJ2-3, with D possibly being TRBD2 (5 bases). CDR1 is KGHSH and CDR2 is LQKENI in the germline V gene. Trimming cost V 5 bases and J 2 bases, with 14 bases left between them. The CDR3 has 15 amino acids.

This clone was observed once. The chain uses TRBV4-2 and TRBJ2-3; no clear D. Germline lookup yields CDR1 LGHNA and CDR2 YNFKEQ. The V end was cut by 0 bases, the J end by 0 bases, with 7 bases between. The CDR3 covers 15 residues. The CDR3, as DNA: TGTGCCAGCAGCCAAGATTTGAGGAGCACAGATACGCAGTATTTT. The encoded protein is CASSQDLRSTDTQYF.

The chain recombines TRBV27 with TRBJ2-4, with 7 bases aligning to TRBD1. CDR3 length: 13 residues. Germline-derived CDR1 and CDR2 are MNHEY and SMNVEV (reference sequence). Germline trimming cut 5 bases from V and 6 bases from J; bases unmatched to any gene: 4. CDR3 coding DNA: TGTGCCAGCAGTGCCCGGGACAGAAACATTCAGTACTTC. Residues: CASSARDRNIQYF.